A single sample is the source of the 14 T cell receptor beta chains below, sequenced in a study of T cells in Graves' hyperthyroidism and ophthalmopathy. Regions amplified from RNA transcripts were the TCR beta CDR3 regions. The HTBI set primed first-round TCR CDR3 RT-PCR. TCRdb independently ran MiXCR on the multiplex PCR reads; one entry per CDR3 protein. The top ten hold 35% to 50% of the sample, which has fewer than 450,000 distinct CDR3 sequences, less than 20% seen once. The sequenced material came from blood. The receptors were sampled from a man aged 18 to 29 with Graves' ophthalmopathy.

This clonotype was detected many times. CDR3 in amino acids: CSAYKNTEAFF. DNA of the CDR3: TGCAGTGCATACAAGAACACTGAAGCTTTCTTT. The chain carries TRBV20-1 and TRBJ1-1; no clear D gene. Germline lookup yields CDR1 DFQATT and CDR2 SNEGSKA (reference sequence). The V end was cut by 6 bases, the J end by 1 base, with 6 bases between. The length of the CDR3 is 11 residues.

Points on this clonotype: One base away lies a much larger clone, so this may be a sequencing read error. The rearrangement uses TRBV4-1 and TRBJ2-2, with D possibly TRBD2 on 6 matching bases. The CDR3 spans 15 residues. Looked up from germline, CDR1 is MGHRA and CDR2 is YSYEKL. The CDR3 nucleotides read TGCGCCACGCGGGTGGGGGGAATGAACACCGGGGAGCTGCTTTTT. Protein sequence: CATRVGGMNTGELLF.

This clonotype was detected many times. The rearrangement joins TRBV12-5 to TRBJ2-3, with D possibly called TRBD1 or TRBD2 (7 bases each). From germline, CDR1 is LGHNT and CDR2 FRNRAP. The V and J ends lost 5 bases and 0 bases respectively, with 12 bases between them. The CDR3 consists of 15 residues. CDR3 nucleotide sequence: TGTGCTAGTGGTCAGGGGGGAGGGAGCACAGATACGCAGTATTTT. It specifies CASGQGGGSTDTQYF.

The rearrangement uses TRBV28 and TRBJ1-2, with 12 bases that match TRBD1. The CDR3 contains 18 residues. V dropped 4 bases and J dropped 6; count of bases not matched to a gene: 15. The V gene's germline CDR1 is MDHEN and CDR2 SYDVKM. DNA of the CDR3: TGTGCCAGCAGTTCCTACCCCGGGACAGGGGGCAAAATGCATGGCTACACCTTC. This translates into CASSSYPGTGGKMHGYTF.

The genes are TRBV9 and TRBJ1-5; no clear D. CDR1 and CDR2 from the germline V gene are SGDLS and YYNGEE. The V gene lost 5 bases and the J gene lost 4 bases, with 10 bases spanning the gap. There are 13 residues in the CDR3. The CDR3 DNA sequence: TGTGCCAGCAGTTCCAGTTGGAATCAGCCCCAGCATTTT. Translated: CASSSSWNQPQHF.

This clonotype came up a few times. CDR3 sequence (DNA): TGTGCCAGCAGCTTGTGGGGGGCGGTGGGGAACACTGAAGCTTTCTTT. As protein: CASSLWGAVGNTEAFF. The chain uses TRBV5-6 and TRBJ1-1, with D tentatively TRBD1 (6 bases). Between the trimmed V and J ends, which lost 1 base and 1 base, there was a span of 14 bases. CDR1 and CDR2 from the germline V gene are SGHDT and YYEEEE. This CDR3 region has 16 residues.

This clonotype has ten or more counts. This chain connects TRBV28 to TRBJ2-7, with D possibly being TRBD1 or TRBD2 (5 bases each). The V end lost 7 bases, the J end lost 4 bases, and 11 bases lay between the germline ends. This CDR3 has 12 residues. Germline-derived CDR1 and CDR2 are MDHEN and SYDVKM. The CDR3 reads CASTGTEYEQYF. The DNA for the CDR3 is TGTGCCAGCACCGGGACGGAGTACGAGCAGTACTTC.

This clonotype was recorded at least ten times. Written as DNA, the CDR3 is TGTGCCAGCTCACCATCGGAGGGGGCAGTAAAAGCTTTCTTT. Encoded protein: CASSPSEGAVKAFF. V is TRBV18 and J is TRBJ1-1, with TRBD1 matching over 7 bases. Trimming at V came to 2 bases and at J to 9 bases, leaving 9 bases not matched to a gene. This CDR3 region has 14 residues. Germline CDR1 is KGHSH and CDR2 is LQKENI.

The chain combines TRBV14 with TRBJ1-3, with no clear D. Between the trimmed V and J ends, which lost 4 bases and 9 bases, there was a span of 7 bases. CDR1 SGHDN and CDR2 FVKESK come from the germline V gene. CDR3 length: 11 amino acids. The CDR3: CASSPGATIYF. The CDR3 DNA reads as TGTGCCAGCAGCCCAGGAGCCACCATATATTTT.

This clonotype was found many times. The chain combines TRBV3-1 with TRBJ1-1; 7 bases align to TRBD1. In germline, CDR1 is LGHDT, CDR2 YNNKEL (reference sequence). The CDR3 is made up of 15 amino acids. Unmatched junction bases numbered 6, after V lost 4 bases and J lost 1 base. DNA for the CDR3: TGTGCCAGCAGCCTAGAGGGGGCTGGGAACACTGAAGCTTTCTTT. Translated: CASSLEGAGNTEAFF.

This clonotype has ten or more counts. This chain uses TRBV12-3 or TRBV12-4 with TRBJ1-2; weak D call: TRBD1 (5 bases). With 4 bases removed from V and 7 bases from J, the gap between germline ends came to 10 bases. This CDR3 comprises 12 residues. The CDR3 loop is CASSSGQFGYTF. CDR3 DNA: TGTGCCAGCAGTTCAGGACAATTTGGCTACACCTTC.

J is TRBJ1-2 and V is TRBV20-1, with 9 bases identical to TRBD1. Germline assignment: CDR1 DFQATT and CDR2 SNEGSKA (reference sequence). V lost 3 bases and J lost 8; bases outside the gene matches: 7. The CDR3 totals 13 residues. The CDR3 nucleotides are TGCAGTGCTAGGTGGGACAGGGAAGAAGGCTACACCTTC. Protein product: CSARWDREEGYTF.

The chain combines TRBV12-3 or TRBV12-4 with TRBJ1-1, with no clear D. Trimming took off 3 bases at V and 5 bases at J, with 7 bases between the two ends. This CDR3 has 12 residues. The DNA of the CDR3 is TGTGCCAGCAGTTTCCAGAGGACTGAAGCTTTCTTT. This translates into CASSFQRTEAFF.

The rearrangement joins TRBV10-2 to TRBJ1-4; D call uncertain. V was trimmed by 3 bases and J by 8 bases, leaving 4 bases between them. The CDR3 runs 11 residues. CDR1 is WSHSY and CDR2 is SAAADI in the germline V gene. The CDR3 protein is CASSDSEKLFF. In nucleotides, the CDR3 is TGCGCCAGCAGTGACTCCGAAAAACTGTTTTTT.